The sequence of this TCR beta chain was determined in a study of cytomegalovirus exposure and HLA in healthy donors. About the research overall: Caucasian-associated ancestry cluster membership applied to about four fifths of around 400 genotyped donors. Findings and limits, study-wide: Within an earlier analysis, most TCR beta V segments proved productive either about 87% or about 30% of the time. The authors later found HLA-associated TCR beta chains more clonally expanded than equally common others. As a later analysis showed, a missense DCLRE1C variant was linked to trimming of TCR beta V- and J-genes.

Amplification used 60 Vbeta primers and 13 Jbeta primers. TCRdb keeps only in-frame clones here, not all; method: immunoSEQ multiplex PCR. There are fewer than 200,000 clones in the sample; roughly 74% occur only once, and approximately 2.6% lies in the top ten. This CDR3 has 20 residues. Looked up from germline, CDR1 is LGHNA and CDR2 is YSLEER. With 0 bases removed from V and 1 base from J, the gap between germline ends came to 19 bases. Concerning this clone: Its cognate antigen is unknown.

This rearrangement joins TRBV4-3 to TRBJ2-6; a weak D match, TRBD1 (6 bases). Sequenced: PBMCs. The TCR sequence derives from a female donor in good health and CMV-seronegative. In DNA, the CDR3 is TGCGCCAGCAGCCAAGATCAAGTGGGGGCGGTATTTTCTGGGGCCAACGTCCTGACTTTC. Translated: CASSQDQVGAVFSGANVLTF.